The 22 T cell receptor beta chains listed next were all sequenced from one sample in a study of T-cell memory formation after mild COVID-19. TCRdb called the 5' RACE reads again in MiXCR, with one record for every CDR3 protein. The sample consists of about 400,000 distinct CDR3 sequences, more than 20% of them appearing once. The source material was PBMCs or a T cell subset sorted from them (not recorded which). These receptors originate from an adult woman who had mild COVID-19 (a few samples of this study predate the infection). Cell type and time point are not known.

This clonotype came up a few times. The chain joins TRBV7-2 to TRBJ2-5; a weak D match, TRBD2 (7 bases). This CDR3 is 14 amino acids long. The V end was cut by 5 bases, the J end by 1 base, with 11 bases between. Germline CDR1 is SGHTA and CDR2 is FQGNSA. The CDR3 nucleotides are TGTGCCAGCAGCCCGGGGGGCCCCCAAGAGACCCAGTACTTC. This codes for CASSPGGPQETQYF.

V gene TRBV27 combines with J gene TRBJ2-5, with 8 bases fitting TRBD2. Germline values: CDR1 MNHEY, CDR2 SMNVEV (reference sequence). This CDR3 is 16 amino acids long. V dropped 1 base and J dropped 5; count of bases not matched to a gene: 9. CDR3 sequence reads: CASSLFESGSFETQYF. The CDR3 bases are TGTGCCAGCAGTTTATTCGAGAGCGGGAGCTTTGAGACCCAGTACTTC.

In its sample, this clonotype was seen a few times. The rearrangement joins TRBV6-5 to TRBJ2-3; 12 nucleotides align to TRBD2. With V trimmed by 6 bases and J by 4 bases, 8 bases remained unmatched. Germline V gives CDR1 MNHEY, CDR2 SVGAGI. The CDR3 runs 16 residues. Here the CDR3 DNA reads TGTGCCAGCAGATCCCAACTAGCGGGAGGACCAGATACGCAGTATTTT. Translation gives CASRSQLAGGPDTQYF.

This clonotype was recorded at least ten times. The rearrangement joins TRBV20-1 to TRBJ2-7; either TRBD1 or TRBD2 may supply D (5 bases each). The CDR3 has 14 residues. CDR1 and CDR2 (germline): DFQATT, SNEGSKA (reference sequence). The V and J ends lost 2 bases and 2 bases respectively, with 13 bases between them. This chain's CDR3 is CSARPNLGAYEQYF. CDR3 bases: TGCAGTGCTAGACCAAACCTGGGGGCCTACGAGCAGTACTTC.

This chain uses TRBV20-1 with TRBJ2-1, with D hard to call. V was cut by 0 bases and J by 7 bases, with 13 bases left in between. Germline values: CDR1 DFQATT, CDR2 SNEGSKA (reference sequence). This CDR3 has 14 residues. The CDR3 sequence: CSARENLQRNEQFF. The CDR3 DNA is TGCAGTGCTAGAGAAAATCTCCAAAGGAATGAGCAGTTCTTC.

As DNA, the CDR3 is TGTGCCAGCAGCCTCGGGGGGGGCCGAGCTAACTATGGCTACACCTTC. Amino acid sequence: CASSLGGGRANYGYTF. The chain is built from TRBV7-2 and TRBJ1-2; D may be TRBD1 (6 bases). The CDR3 consists of 16 residues. The V end was cut by 5 bases, the J end by 0 bases, with 16 bases between. In germline, CDR1 is SGHTA, CDR2 FQGNSA.

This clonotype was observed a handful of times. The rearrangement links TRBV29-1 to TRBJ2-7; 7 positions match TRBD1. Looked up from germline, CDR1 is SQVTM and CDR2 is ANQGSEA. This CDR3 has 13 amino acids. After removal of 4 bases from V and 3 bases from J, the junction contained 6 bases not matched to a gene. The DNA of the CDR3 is TGCAGCGTTGGGACAGGAACCGGCTACGAGCAGTACTTC. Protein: CSVGTGTGYEQYF.

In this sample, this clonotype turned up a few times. CDR3 amino acids: CASRNLRTASNYGYTF. The DNA for the CDR3 is TGTGCCAGCAGAAACTTACGGACGGCGTCTAACTATGGCTACACCTTC. The chain is built from TRBV6-2 or TRBV6-3 and TRBJ1-2; D gene unclear. CDR3 size: 16 residues. Germline lookup yields CDR1 MNHEY and CDR2 SVGEGT. The V end was cut by 6 bases, the J end by 0 bases, with 17 bases between.

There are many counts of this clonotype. The CDR3, as DNA: TGTGCCAGCAGCTTATCTCTGGCAGCGGGGGACAATGAGCAGTTCTTC. It codes for CASSLSLAAGDNEQFF. The chain links TRBV7-6 to TRBJ2-1, with TRBD2 identical over 8 bases. The CDR3 has 16 amino acids. Germline CDR1 is SGHVS and CDR2 is FNYEAQ. The trim removed 2 bases at V and 5 bases at J, leaving 8 bases unmatched.

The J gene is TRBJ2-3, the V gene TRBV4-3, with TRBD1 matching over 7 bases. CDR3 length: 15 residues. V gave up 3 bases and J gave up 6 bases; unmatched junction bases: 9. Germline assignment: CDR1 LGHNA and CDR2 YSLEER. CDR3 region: CASSHDRAPSDTQYF. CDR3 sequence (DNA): TGCGCCAGCAGCCATGACAGGGCGCCCTCCGATACGCAGTATTTT.

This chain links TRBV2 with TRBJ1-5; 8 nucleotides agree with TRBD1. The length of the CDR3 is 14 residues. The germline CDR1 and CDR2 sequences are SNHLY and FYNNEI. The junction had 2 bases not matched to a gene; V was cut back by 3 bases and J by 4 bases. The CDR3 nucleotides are TGTGCCAGCAGTGACCGGACAGGGAATCAGCCCCAGCATTTT. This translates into CASSDRTGNQPQHF. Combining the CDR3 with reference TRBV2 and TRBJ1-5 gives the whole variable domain EPEVTQTPSHQVTQMGQEVILRCVPISNHLYFYWYRQILGQKVEFLVSFYNNEISEKSEIFDDQFSVERPDGSNFTLKIRSTKLEDSAMYFCASSDRTGNQPQHFGDGTRLSIL.

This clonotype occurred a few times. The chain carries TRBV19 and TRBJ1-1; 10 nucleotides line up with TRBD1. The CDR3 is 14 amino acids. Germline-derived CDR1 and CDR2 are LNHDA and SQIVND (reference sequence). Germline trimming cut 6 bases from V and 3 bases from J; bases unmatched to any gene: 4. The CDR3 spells CASRWTGGDTEAFF. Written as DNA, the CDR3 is TGTGCCAGTAGGTGGACAGGGGGGGACACTGAAGCTTTCTTT. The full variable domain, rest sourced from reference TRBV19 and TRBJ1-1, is DGGITQSPKYLFRKEGQNVTLSCEQNLNHDAMYWYRQDPGQGLRLIYYSQIVNDFQKGDIAEGYSVSREKKESFPLTVTSAQKNPTAFYLCASRWTGGDTEAFFGQGTRLTVV.

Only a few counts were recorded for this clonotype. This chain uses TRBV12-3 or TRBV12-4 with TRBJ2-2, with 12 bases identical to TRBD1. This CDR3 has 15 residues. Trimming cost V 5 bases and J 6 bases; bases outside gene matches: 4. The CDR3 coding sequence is TGTGCCAGCAGTATGGGACAGGGGGCCTCCGGGGAGCTGTTTTTT. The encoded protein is CASSMGQGASGELFF.

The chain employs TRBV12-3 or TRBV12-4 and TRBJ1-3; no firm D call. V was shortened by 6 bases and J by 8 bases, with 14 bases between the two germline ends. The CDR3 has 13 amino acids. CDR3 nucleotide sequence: TGTGCCAGCAGCCGCCGCATCGGGGACACCATATATTTT. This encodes CASSRRIGDTIYF.

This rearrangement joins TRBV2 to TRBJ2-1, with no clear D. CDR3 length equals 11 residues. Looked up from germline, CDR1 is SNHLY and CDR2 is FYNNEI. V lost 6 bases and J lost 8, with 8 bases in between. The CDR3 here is CASRVSDEQFF. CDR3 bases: TGTGCCAGCAGGGTATCCGATGAGCAGTTCTTC.

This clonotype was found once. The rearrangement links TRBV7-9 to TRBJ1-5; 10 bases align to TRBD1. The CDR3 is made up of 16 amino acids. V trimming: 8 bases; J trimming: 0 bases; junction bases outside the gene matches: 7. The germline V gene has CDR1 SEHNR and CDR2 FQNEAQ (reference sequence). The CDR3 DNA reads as TGTGCCAGCTCCGGGACAGGGGTTTATAGCAATCAGCCCCAGCATTTT. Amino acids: CASSGTGVYSNQPQHF.

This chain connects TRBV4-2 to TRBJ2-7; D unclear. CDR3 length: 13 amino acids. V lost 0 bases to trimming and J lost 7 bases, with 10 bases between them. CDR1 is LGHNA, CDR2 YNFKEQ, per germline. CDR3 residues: CASSQDGPREQYF. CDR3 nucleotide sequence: TGTGCCAGCAGCCAAGATGGGCCTAGGGAGCAGTACTTC.

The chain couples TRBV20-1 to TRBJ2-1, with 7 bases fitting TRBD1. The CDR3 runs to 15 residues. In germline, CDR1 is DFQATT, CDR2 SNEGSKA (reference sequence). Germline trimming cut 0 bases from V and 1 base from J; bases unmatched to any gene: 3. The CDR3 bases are TGCAGTGCTAGAGATCCGGGACAGTCCTACAATGAGCAGTTCTTC. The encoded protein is CSARDPGQSYNEQFF.

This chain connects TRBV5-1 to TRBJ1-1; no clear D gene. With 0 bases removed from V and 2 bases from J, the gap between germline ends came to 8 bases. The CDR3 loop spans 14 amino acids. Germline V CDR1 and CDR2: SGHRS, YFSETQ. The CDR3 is CASSLVADNTEAFF. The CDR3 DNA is TGCGCCAGCAGCTTGGTGGCAGATAACACTGAAGCTTTCTTT.

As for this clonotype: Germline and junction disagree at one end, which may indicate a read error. The DNA for the CDR3 is TGTGCCAGCGGCTTAGCGAAGACAGGGGGATCGGGGACCCAGTACTTC. This translates into CASGLAKTGGSGTQYF. This chain joins TRBV7-2 and TRBJ2-5, with TRBD1 identical over 9 bases. From germline, CDR1 is SGHTA and CDR2 FQGNSA. The CDR3 has 16 residues.

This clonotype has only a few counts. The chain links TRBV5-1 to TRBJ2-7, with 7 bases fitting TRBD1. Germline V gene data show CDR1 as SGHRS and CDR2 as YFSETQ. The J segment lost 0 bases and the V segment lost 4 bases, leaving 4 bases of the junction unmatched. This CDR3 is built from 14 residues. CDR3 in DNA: TGCGCCAGCAGCCACCGGGACAGCTCCTACGAGCAGTACTTC. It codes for CASSHRDSSYEQYF. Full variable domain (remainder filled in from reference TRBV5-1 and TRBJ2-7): KAGVTQTPRYLIKTRGQQVTLSCSPISGHRSVSWYQQTPGQGLQFLFEYFSETQRNKGNFPGRFSGRQFSNSRSEMNVSTLELGDSALYLCASSHRDSSYEQYFGPGTRLTVT.

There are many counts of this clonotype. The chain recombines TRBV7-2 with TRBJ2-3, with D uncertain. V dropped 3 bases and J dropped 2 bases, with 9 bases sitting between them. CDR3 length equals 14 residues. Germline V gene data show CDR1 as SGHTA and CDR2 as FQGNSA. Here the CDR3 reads CASSFGRITDTQYF. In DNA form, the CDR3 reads TGTGCCAGCAGCTTTGGACGGATCACAGATACGCAGTATTTT.